This T cell receptor beta chain was sequenced for a study of lymphopenia after photon versus proton radiotherapy. Assay used: immunoSEQ multiplex PCR; TCRdb lists only in-frame clones, some missing. The table includes tens of thousands of clones, roughly nine tenths detected once. The germline V gene encodes CDR1 SQVTM and CDR2 ANQGSEA. Trimming cost V 3 bases and J 2 bases; bases outside gene matches: 6. This CDR3 has 14 amino acids. The chain is built from TRBV29-1 and TRBJ1-2; 7 nucleotides agree with TRBD1. This TCR derives from a man older than 75 with esophageal cancer. The specimen was peripheral blood, collected from a patient treated with proton-based radiotherapy. DNA of the CDR3: TGCAGCGTTGAGAGTACAGGGGACAACTATGGCTACACCTTC. Translating it yields CSVESTGDNYGYTF.